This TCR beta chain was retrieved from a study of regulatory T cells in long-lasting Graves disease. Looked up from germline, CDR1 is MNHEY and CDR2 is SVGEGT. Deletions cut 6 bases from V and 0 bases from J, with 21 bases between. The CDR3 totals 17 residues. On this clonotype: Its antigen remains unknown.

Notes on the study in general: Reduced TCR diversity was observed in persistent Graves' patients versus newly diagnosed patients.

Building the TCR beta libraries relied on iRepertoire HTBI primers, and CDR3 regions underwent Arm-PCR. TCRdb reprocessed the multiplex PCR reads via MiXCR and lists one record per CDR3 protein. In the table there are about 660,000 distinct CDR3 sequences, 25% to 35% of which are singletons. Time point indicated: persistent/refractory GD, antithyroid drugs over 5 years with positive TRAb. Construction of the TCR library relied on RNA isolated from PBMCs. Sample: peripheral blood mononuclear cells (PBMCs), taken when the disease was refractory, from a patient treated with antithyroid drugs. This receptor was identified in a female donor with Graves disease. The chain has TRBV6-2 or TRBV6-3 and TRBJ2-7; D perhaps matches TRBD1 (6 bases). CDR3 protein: CASRNRELGESSYEQYF. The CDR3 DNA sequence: TGTGCCAGCAGAAACAGGGAACTAGGTGAATCCTCCTACGAGCAGTACTTC.